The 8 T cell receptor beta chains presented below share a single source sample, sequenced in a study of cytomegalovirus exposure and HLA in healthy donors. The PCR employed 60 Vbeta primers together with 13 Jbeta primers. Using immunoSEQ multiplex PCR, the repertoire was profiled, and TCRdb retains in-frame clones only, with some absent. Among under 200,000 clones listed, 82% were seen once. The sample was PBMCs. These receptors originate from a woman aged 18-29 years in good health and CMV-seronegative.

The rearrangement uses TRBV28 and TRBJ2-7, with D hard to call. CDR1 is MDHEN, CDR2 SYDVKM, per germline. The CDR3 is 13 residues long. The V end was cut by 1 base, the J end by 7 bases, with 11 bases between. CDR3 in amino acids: CASSLYRVPEQYV. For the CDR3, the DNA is TGTGCCAGCAGTTTATATCGGGTACCGGAGCAGTACGTC.

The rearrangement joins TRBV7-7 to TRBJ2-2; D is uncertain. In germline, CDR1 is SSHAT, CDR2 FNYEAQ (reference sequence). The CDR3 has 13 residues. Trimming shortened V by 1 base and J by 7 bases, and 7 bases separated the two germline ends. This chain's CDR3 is CASSLDWSGELFF. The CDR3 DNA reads TGTGCCAGCAGCTTAGATTGGAGCGGGGAGCTGTTTTTT.

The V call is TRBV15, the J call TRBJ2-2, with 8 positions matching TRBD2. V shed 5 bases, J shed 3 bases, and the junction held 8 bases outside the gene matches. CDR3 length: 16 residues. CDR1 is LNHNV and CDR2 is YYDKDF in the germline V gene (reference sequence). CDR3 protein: CATSVSGKYDTGELFF. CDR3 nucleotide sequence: TGTGCCACCAGCGTTAGCGGGAAGTATGACACCGGGGAGCTGTTTTTT. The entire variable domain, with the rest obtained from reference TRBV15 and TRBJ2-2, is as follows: DAMVIQNPRYQVTQFGKPVTLSCSQTLNHNVMYWYQQKSSQAPKLLFHYYDKDFNNEADTPDNFQSRRPNTSFCFLDIRSPGLGDTAMYLCATSVSGKYDTGELFFGEGSRLTVL.

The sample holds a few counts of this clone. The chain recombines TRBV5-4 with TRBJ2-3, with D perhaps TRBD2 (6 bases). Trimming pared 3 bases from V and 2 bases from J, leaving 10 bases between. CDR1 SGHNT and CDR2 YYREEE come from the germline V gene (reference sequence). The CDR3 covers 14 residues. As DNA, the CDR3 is TGTGCCAGCAGCTCCGAGCGGGCCACAGATACGCAGTATTTT. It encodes CASSSERATDTQYF.

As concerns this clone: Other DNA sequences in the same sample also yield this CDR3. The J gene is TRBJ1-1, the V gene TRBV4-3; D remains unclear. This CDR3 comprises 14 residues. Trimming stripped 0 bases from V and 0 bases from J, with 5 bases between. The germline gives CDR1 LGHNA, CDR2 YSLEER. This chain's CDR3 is CASSQDPVNTEAFF. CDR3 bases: TGCGCCAGCAGCCAAGATCCCGTGAACACTGAAGCTTTCTTT.

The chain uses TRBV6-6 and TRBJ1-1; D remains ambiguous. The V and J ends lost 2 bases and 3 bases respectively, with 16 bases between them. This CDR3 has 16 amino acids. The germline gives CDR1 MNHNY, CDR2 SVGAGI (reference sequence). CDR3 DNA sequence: TGTGCCAGCAGTTACCCGCTCTCAGGAGGGCACACTGAAGCTTTCTTT. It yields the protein CASSYPLSGGHTEAFF.

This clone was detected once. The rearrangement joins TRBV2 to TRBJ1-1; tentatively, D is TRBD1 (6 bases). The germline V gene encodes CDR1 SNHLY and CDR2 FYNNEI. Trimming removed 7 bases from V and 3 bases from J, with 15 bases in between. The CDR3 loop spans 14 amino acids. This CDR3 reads CASMMAGDDTEAFF. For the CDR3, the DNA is TGTGCCAGCATGATGGCAGGGGACGACACTGAAGCTTTCTTT.

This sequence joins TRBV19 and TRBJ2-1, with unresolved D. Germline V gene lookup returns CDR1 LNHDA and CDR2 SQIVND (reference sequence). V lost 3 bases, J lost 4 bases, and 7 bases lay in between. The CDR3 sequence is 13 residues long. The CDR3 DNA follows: TGTGCCAGTAGTATTTTTTTATACAATGAGCAGTTCTTC. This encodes CASSIFLYNEQFF. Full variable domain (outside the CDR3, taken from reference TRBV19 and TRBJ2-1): DGGITQSPKYLFRKEGQNVTLSCEQNLNHDAMYWYRQDPGQGLRLIYYSQIVNDFQKGDIAEGYSVSREKKESFPLTVTSAQKNPTAFYLCASSIFLYNEQFFGPGTRLTVL.